This T cell receptor beta chain was recorded in a study of blood T cell repertoires in COVID-19. In the study overall: Samples of COVID-19 (acute and convalescent) were obtained from the United States, Italy and Spain. Nucleic acid was either cDNA or gDNA, and it came from T cells, B-cell-depleted T cells, or PBMCs.

There are 16 residues in the CDR3. Germline V CDR1 and CDR2: LGHDT, YNNKEL (reference sequence). The J segment lost 2 bases and the V segment lost 1 base, leaving 8 bases of the junction unmatched. Per the original methods: Cell counts per sample came from amplifying reference gene primers. Clones were read by immunoSEQ multiplex PCR, and TCRdb kept only the in-frame ones, dropping some. V, J and clone size derive from that table, while D and trimming were established from the DNA sequence. The data hold about 53,000 clones, with just under 90% observed a single time. This TCR derives from a man between 50 and 59 years old with acute or convalescent COVID-19. Sequenced: peripheral blood. The V and J genes are TRBV3-1 (or the pseudogene TRBV3-2) and TRBJ2-7; 7 bases fit TRBD1. CDR3 in DNA: TGTGCCAGCAGCCAAGTTATGGGACAGAATCCCTACGAGCAGTACTTC. Translation gives CASSQVMGQNPYEQYF.